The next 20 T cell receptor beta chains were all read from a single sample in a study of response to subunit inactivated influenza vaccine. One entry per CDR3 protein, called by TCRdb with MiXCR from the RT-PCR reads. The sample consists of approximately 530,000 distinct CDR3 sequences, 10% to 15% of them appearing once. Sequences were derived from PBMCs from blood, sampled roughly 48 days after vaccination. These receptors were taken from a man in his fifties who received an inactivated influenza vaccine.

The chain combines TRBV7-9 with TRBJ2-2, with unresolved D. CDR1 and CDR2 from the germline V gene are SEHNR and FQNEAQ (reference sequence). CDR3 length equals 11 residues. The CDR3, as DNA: TGTGCACTCGGGAACACCGGGGAGCTGTTTTTT. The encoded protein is CALGNTGELFF.

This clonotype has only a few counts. The CDR3 DNA reads TGCGCCAGCAGCTTACAGTTAAGGTCGGCAGACATAGCCAAAAACATTCAGTACTTC. Translated, it gives CASSLQLRSADIAKNIQYF. This chain links TRBV5-1 with TRBJ2-4; D call uncertain. This CDR3 comprises 19 residues. CDR1 SGHRS and CDR2 YFSETQ come from the germline V gene. V was trimmed by 2 bases and J by 0 bases, leaving 21 bases between them.

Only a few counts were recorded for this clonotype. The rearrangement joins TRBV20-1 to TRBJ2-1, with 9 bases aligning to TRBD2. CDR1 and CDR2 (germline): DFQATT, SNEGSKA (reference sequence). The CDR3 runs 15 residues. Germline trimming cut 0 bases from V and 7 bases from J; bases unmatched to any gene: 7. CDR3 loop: CSARDLRLAGNEQFF. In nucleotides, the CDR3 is TGCAGTGCTAGAGATCTCAGGCTAGCGGGAAATGAGCAGTTCTTC.

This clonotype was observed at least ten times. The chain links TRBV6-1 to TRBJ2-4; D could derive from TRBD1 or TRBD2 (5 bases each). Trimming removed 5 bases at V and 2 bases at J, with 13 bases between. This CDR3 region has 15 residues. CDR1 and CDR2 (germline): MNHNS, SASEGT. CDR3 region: CASSQGVETKNIQYF. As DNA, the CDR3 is TGTGCCAGCAGTCAGGGAGTTGAAACCAAAAACATTCAGTACTTC.

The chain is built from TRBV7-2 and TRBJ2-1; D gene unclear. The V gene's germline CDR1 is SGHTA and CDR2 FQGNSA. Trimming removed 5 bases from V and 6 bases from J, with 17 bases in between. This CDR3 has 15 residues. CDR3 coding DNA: TGTGCCAGCAGCCAAATGTGGTCCTCTGCCAATGAGCAGTTCTTC. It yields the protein CASSQMWSSANEQFF.

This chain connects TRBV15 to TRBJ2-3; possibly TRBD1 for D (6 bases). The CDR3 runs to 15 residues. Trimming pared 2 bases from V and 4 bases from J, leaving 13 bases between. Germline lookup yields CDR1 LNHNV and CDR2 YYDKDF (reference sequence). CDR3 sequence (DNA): TGTGCCACCAGCAGACACGCAGGGGTTTCAGATACGCAGTATTTT. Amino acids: CATSRHAGVSDTQYF.

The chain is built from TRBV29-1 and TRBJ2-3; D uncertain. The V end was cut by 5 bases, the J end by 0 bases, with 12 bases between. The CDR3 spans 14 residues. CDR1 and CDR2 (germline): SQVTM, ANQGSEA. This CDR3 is CSVRNRPSTDTQYF. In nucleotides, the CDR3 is TGCAGCGTTAGGAACAGACCAAGCACAGATACGCAGTATTTT.

In nucleotides, the CDR3 is TGCGCCAGCAGCATTCTCGGGGGGGCTCAATACGAGCAGTACTTC. As protein: CASSILGGAQYEQYF. V and J are TRBV4-3 and TRBJ2-7; 8 nucleotides agree with TRBD2. V was clipped by 5 bases and J by 4 bases; unmatched bases: 10. This CDR3 has 15 amino acids. CDR1 is LGHNA, CDR2 YSLEER, per germline.

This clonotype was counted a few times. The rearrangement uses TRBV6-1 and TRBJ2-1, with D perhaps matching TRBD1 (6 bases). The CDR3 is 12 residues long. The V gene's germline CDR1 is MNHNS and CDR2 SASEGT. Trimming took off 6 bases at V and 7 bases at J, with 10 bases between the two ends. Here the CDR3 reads CASRGQRNEQFF. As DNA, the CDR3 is TGTGCCAGCAGAGGACAGCGGAATGAGCAGTTCTTC.

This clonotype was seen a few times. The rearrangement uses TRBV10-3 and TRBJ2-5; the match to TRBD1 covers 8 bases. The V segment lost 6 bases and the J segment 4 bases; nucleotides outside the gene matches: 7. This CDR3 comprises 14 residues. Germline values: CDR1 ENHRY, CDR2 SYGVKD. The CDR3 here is CAISVTGGGETQYF. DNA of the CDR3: TGTGCCATCAGCGTAACAGGGGGTGGAGAGACCCAGTACTTC.

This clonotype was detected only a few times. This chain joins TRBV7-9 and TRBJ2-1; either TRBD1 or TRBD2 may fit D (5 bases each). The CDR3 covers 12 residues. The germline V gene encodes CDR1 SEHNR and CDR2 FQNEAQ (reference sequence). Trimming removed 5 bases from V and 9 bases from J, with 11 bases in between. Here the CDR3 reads CASSLDGAEQFF. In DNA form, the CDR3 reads TGTGCCAGCAGCCTAGACGGGGCTGAGCAGTTCTTC.

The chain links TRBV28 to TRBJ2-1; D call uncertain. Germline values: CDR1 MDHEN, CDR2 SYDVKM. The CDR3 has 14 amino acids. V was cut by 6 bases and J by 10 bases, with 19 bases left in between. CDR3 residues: CASRPIPSIREQFF. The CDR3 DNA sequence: TGTGCCAGCAGGCCAATTCCTTCCATCCGGGAGCAGTTCTTC.

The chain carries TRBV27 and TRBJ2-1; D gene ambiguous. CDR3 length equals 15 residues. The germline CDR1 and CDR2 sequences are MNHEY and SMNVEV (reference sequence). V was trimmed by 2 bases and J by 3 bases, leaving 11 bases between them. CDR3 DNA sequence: TGTGCCAGCAGTTTACTCTCCGGGTACTACAATGAGCAGTTCTTC. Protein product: CASSLLSGYYNEQFF.

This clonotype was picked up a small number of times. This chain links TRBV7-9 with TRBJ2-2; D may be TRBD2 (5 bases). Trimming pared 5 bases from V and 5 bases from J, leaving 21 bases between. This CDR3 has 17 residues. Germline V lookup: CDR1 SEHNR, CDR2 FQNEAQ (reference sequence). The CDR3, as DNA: TGTGCCAGCAGCGCCGGCCGGAGCGGACTGTTTACCGGGGAGCTGTTTTTT. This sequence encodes CASSAGRSGLFTGELFF.

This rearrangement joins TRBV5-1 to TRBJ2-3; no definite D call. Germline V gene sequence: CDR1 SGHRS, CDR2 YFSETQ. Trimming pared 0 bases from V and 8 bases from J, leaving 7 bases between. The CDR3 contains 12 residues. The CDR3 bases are TGCGCCAGCAGCTTGGAGCGTGGTACGCAGTATTTT. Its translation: CASSLERGTQYF.

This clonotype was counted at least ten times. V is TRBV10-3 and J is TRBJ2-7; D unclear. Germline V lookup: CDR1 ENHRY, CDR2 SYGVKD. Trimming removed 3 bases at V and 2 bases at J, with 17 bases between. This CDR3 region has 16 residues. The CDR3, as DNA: TGTGCCATCAGTGAAATCCCGTCCCTCCCCACCTACGAGCAGTACTTC. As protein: CAISEIPSLPTYEQYF.

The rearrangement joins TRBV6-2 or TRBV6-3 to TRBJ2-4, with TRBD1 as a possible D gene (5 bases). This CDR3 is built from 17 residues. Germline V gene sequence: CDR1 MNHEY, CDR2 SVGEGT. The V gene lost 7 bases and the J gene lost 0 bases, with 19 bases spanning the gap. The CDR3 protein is CASNSLTGPLAKNIQYF. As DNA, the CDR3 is TGTGCCAGCAATAGCCTTACAGGTCCTTTAGCCAAAAACATTCAGTACTTC.

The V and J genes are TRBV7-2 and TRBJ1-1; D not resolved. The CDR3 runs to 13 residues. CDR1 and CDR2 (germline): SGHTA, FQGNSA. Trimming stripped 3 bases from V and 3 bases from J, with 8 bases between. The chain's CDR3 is CASSFGWDTEAFF. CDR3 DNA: TGTGCCAGCAGCTTCGGGTGGGACACTGAAGCTTTCTTT.

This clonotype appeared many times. CDR3 in DNA: TGTGCCAGCGCCCGTCGGACAGGGGTCACTGGAAACACCATATATTTT. This codes for CASARRTGVTGNTIYF. The chain couples TRBV12-3 or TRBV12-4 to TRBJ1-3, with 9 bases fitting TRBD1. The trim removed 8 bases at V and 2 bases at J, leaving 10 bases unmatched. CDR3 size: 16 residues.

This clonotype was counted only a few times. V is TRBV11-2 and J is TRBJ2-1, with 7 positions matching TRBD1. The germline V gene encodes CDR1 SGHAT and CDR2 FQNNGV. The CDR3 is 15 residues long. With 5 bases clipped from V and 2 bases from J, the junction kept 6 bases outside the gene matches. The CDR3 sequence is CASSAYRGPYNEQFF. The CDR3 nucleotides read TGTGCCAGCAGCGCCTACAGGGGTCCCTACAATGAGCAGTTCTTC.